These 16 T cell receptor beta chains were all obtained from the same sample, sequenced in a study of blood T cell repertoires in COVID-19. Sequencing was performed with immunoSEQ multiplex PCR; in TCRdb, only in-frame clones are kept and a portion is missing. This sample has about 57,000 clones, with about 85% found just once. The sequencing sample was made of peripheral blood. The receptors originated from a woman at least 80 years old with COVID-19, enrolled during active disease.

This CDR3 reads CASRGDSDNQPQHF. In nucleotides, the CDR3 is TGTGCCAGCAGAGGGGACAGTGACAATCAGCCCCAGCATTTT. The chain joins TRBV21-1 to TRBJ1-5; the table's D call, TRBD1, has no DNA check behind it. TRBV21-1 is tagged as a pseudogene. This CDR3 region has 14 residues.

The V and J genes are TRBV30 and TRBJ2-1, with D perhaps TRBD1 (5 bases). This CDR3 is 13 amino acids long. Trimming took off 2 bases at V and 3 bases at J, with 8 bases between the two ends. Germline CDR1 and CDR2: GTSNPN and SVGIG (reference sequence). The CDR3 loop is CAWSPGIYNEQFF. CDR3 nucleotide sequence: TGTGCCTGGAGTCCAGGGATCTACAATGAGCAGTTCTTC. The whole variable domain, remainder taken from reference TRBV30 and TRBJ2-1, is SQTIHQWPATLVQPVGSPLSLECTVEGTSNPNLYWYRQAAGRGLQLLFYSVGIGQISSEVPQNLSASRPQDRQFILSSKKLLLSDSGFYLCAWSPGIYNEQFFGPGTRLTVL.

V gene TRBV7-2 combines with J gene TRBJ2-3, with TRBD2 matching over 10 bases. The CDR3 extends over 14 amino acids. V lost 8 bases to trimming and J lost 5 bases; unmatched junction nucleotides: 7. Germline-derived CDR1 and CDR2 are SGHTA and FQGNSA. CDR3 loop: CASSSGGAVDTQYF. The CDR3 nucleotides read TGTGCCAGCTCCAGCGGGGGGGCGGTAGATACGCAGTATTTT.

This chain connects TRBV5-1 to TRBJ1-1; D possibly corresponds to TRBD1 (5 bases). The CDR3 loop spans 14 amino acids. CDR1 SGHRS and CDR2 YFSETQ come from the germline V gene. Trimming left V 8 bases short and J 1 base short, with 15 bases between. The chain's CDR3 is CASQPGLKNTEAFF. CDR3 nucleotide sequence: TGCGCCAGTCAACCGGGACTTAAGAACACTGAAGCTTTCTTT.

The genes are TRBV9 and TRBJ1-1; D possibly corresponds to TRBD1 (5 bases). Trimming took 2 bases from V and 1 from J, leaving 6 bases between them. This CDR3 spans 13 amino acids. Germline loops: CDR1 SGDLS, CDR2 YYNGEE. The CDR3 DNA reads TGTGCCAGCAGCGTGACAGCGAACACTGAAGCTTTCTTT. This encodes CASSVTANTEAFF.

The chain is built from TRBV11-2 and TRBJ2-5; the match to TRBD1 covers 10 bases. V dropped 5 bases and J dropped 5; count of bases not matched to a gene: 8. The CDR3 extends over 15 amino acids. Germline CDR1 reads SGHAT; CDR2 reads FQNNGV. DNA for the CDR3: TGTGCCAGCAGCCCCGGGACAGGGGATTTGGAGACCCAGTACTTC. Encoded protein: CASSPGTGDLETQYF.

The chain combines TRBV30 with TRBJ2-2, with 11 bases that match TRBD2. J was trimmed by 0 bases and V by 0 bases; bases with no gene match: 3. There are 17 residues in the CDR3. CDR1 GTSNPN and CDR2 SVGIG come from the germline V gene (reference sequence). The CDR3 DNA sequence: TGTGCCTGGAGTGTACATAGCGGGGGGGCGAACACCGGGGAGCTGTTTTTT. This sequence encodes CAWSVHSGGANTGELFF.

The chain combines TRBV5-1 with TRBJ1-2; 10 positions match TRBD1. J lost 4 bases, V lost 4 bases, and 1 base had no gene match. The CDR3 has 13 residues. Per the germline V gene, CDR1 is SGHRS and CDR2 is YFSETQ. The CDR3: CASSGTGAYGYTF. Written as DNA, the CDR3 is TGCGCCAGCAGCGGGACAGGGGCCTATGGCTACACCTTC. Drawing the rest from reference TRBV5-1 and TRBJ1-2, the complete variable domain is KAGVTQTPRYLIKTRGQQVTLSCSPISGHRSVSWYQQTPGQGLQFLFEYFSETQRNKGNFPGRFSGRQFSNSRSEMNVSTLELGDSALYLCASSGTGAYGYTFGSGTRLTVV.

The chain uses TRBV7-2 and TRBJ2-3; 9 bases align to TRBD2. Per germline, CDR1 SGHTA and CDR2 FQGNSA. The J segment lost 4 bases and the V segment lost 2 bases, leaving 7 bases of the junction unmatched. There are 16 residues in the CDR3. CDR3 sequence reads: CASSLFGGGAPDTQYF. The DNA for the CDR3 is TGTGCCAGCAGCTTATTTGGCGGGGGGGCCCCAGATACGCAGTATTTT.

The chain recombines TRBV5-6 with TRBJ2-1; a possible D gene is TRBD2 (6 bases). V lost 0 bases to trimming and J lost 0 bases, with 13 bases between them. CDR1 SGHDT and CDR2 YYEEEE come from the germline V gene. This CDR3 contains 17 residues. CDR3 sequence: CASSLVPGGASYNEQFF. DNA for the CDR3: TGTGCCAGCAGCTTGGTTCCGGGCGGGGCCTCCTACAATGAGCAGTTCTTC.

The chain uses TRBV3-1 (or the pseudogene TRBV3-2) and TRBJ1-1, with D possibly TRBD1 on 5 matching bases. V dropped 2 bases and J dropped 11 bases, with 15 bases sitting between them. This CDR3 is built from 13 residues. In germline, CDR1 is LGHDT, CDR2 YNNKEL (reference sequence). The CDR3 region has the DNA TGTGCCAGCAGCCAAAGCCCCAGGGTAGGCGCTTTCTTT. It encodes CASSQSPRVGAFF.

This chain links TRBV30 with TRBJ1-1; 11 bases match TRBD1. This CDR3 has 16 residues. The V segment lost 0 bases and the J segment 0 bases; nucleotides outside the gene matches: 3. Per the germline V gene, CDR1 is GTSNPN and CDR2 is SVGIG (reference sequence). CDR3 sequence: CAWSVGTGGLNTEAFF. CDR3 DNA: TGTGCCTGGAGTGTCGGGACAGGGGGATTGAACACTGAAGCTTTCTTT.

CDR3 nucleotides: TGTGCCAGCGCGGGTGGGCCCTACGAGCAGTACTTC. Translated: CASAGGPYEQYF. V is TRBV27 and J is TRBJ2-7, with D tentatively TRBD2 (5 bases). Germline V gives CDR1 MNHEY, CDR2 SMNVEV (reference sequence). V was pared by 8 bases and J by 2 bases, with 10 bases between. The CDR3 has 12 residues.

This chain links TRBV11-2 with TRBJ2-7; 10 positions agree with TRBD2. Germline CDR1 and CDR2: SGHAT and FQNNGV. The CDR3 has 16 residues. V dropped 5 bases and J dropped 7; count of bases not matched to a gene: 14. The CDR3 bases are TGTGCCAGCAGCCAGTCACCTAGCGGGGGCCGGGGGGAGCAGTACTTC. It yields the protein CASSQSPSGGRGEQYF.

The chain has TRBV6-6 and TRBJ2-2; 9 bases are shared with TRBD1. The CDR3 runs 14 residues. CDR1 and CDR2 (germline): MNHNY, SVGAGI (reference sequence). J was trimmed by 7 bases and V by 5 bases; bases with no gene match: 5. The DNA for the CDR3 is TGTGCCAGCAGTAGGACAGGGGAGATCGGGGAGCTGTTTTTT. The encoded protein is CASSRTGEIGELFF.

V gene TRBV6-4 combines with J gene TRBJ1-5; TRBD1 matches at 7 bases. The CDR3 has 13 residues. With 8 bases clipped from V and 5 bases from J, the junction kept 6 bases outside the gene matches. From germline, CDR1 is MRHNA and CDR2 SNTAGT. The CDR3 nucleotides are TGTGCCAGCCTGACAGGGACGGATCAGCCCCAGCATTTT. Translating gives CASLTGTDQPQHF.